A selection of T cell receptor beta chains follows, all from one sample in a study of cytomegalovirus exposure and HLA in healthy donors. The repertoire was sequenced with immunoSEQ multiplex PCR; TCRdb's copy has only in-frame clones and lacks some. The sample carries around 210,000 clones, approximately 80% recorded once. The sample taken for sequencing was PBMCs. The receptor source for this set is a woman aged 25 to 39 in good health and CMV-seronegative. The CDR3 runs from the conserved cysteine through the conserved F or W. A D gene is named only where the DNA matches it firmly. Some rows mark clone size as missing; the rest say once, few, many or name a class of expanded clone.

>.|TRBJ1-5|TRBV7-8|once
CASSPGGGRPQHF
>TRBD2|TRBJ2-7|TRBV27|.
CASSLGGRSYEQYF
>TRBD1|TRBJ1-5|TRBV7-2|.
CASSPDRVGQPQHF
>TRBD2|TRBJ2-1|TRBV19|.
CASSNWREKNEQFF
>TRBD2|TRBJ2-1|TRBV4-1|.
CASSQDPSGRANEQFF
>.|TRBJ2-7|TRBV6-1|few
CASSPSGSSYEQYF
>.|TRBJ2-7|TRBV7-6|.
CASSLAPGEEWPYEQYF
>TRBD1|TRBJ1-1|TRBV7-9|.
CASSPHWTGPNTEAFF
>TRBD1|TRBJ2-5|TRBV5-1|once
CASSSGYRGHQETQYF
>TRBD1|TRBJ2-6|TRBV18|few
CASSPRRTGSGGSGANVLTF
>.|TRBJ1-2|TRBV5-4|few
CASSSAGSNYGYTF
>TRBD2|TRBJ2-3|TRBV27|.
CATSRGWTRPDTQYF
>.|TRBJ1-1|TRBV5-5|.
CASSQTGGNTEAFF
>TRBD2|TRBJ2-3|TRBV9|.
CASSSPSGRDTQYF
>.|TRBJ1-1|TRBV19|.
CASSIAAPGEIGNTEAFF
>.|TRBJ2-1|TRBV21-1|few
CASIHPGQVGDEQFF
>TRBD1|TRBJ1-1|TRBV18|.
CASSPRQGAGDTEAFF
>TRBD1|TRBJ1-6|TRBV9|few
CASSVDGTGYSPLHF